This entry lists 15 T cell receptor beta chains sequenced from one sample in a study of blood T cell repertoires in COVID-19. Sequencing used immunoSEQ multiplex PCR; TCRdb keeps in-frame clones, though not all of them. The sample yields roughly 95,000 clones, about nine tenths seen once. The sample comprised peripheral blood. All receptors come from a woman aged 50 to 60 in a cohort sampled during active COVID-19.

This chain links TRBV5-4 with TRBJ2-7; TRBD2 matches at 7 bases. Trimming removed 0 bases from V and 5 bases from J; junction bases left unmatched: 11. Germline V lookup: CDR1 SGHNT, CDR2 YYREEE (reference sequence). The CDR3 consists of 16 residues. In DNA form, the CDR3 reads TGTGCCAGCAGCTTGGATGGCGGGAGTTTCCCCCACGAGCAGTACTTC. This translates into CASSLDGGSFPHEQYF.

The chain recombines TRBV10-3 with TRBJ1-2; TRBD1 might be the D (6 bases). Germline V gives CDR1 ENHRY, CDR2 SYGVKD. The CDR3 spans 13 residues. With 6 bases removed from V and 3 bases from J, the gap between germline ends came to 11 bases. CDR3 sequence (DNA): TGTGCCATCAGAACTTCAGGGGACTATGGCTACACCTTC. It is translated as CAIRTSGDYGYTF.

The CDR3 spells CASSLEQAETQYF. The CDR3 nucleotides are TGTGCCAGCAGCTTAGAACAGGCAGAGACCCAGTACTTC. The V gene is TRBV11-3, the J gene TRBJ2-5; D might be TRBD1 (5 bases). In germline, CDR1 is SGHNT, CDR2 YENEEA. This CDR3 comprises 13 residues. V was pared by 0 bases and J by 4 bases, with 6 bases between.

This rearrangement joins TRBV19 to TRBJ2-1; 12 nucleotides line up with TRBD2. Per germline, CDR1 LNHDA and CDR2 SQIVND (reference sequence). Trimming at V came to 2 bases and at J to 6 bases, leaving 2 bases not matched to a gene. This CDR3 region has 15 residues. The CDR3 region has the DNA TGTGCCAGTAGTATAATGACTAGCGGGGGCAATGAGCAGTTCTTC. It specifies CASSIMTSGGNEQFF.

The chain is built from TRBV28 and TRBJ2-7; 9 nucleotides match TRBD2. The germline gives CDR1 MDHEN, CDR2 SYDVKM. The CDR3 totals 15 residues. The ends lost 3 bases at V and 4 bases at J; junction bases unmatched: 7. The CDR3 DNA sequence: TGTGCCAGCAGTTTTTTAGCGGGAGATCGGTACGAGCAGTACTTC. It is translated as CASSFLAGDRYEQYF. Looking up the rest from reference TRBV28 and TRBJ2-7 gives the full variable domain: DVKVTQSSRYLVKRTGEKVFLECVQDMDHENMFWYRQDPGLGLRLIYFSYDVKMKEKGDIPEGYSVSREKKERFSLILESASTNQTSMYLCASSFLAGDRYEQYFGPGTRLTVT.

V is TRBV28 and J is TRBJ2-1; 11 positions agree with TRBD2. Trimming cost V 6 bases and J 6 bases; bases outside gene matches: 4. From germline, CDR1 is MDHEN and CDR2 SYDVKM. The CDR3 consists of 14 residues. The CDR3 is CASRTSGRGNEQFF. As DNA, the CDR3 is TGTGCCAGCAGAACTAGCGGGAGAGGCAATGAGCAGTTCTTC.

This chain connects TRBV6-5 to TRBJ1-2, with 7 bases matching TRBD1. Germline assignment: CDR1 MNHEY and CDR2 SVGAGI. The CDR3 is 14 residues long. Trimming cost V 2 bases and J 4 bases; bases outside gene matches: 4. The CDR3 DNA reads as TGTGCCAGCAGTTACGCAGGGGGTGGCTATGGCTACACCTTC. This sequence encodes CASSYAGGGYGYTF.

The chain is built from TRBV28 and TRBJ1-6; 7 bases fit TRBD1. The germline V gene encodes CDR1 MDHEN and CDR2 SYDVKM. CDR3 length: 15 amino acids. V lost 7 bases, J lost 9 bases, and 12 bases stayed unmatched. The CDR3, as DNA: TGTGCCAGCAACCTCTCGGACAGGACGTTTTCACCCCTCCACTTT. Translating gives CASNLSDRTFSPLHF. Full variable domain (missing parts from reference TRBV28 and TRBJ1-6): DVKVTQSSRYLVKRTGEKVFLECVQDMDHENMFWYRQDPGLGLRLIYFSYDVKMKEKGDIPEGYSVSREKKERFSLILESASTNQTSMYLCASNLSDRTFSPLHFGNGTRLTVT.

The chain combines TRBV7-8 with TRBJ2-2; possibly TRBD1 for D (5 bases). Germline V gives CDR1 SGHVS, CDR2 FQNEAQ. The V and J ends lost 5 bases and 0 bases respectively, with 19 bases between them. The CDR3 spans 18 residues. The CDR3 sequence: CASSRRSTGPSNTGELFF. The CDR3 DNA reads TGTGCCAGCAGCCGCCGTTCTACAGGACCATCGAACACCGGGGAGCTGTTTTTT. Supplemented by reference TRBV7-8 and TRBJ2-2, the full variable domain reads GAGVSQSPRYKVAKRGQDVALRCDPISGHVSLFWYQQALGQGPEFLTYFQNEAQLDKSGLPSDRFFAERPEGSVSTLKIQRTQQEDSAVYLCASSRRSTGPSNTGELFFGEGSRLTVL.

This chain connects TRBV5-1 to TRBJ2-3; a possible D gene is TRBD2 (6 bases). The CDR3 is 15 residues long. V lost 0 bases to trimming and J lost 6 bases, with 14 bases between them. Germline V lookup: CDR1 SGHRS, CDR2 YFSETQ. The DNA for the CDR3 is TGCGCCAGCAGCTTGGAGAGACTAGGTTTGGATACGCAGTATTTT. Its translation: CASSLERLGLDTQYF. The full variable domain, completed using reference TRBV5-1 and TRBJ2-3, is KAGVTQTPRYLIKTRGQQVTLSCSPISGHRSVSWYQQTPGQGLQFLFEYFSETQRNKGNFPGRFSGRQFSNSRSEMNVSTLELGDSALYLCASSLERLGLDTQYFGPGTRLTVL.

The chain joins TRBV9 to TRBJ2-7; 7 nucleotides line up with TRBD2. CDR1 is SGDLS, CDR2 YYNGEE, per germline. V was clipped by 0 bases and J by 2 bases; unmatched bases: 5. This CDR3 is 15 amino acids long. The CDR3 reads CASSVDPGTTYEQYF. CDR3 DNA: TGTGCCAGCAGCGTAGACCCCGGGACTACCTACGAGCAGTACTTC.

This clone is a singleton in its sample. This CDR3 reads CSAATGGPQHF. The CDR3 DNA reads as TGCAGTGCAGCGACAGGGGGGCCCCAGCATTTT. The chain combines TRBV20-1 with TRBJ1-5, with 9 bases identical to TRBD1. CDR1 is DFQATT and CDR2 is SNEGSKA in the germline V gene (reference sequence). The J segment lost 9 bases and the V segment lost 6 bases, leaving 3 bases of the junction unmatched. The CDR3 length is 11 residues.

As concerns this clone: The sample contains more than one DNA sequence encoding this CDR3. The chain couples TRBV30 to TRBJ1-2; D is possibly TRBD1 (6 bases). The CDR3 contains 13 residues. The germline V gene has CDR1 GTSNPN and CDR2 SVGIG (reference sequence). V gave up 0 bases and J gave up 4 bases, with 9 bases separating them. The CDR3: CAWSVQGSYGYTF. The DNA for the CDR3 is TGTGCCTGGAGTGTACAGGGTTCCTATGGCTACACCTTC.

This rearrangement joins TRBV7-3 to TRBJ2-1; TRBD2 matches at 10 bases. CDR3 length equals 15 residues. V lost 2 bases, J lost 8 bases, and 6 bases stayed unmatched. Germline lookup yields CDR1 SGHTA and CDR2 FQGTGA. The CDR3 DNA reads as TGTGCCAGCAGCTTACTAGCGGGAGTCGGCTATGAGCAGTTCTTC. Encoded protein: CASSLLAGVGYEQFF.

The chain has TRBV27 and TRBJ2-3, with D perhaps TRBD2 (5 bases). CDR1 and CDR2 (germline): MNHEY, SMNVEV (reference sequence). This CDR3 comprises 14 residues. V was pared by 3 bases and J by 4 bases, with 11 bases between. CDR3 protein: CASSFSGIPDTQYF. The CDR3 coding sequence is TGTGCCAGCAGTTTTTCGGGGATACCAGATACGCAGTATTTT.